This passage covers 8 T cell receptor beta chains from one sample sequenced in a study of monozygotic twins with inflammatory bowel disease. TCRdb reprocessed the 5' RACE reads; each CDR3 protein has one entry and no DNA is given. The repertoire table contains about 330,000 distinct CDR3 sequences. Sequencing input: blood. The receptors were gathered from a human donor with ulcerative colitis or Crohn's disease, or a healthy co-twin of an affected twin (not recorded which).

This sequence joins TRBV3-1 and TRBJ2-3. Germline values: CDR1 LGHDT, CDR2 YNNKEL (reference sequence). The CDR3 has 12 residues. CDR3 sequence: CASGGRTDTQYF.

The chain combines TRBV6-6 with TRBJ2-5. Germline values: CDR1 MNHNY, CDR2 SVGAGI (reference sequence). The CDR3 is 13 amino acids. The CDR3 reads CASSYLSGETQYF.

The chain employs TRBV5-5 and TRBJ2-1. The CDR3 has 13 residues. Germline-derived CDR1 and CDR2 are SGHKS and YYEKEE (reference sequence). CDR3 amino acids: CASSLRLDNEQFF.

V and J are TRBV4-1 and TRBJ2-5; TCRdb gives TRBD1 as the D gene, but with no DNA this cannot be confirmed. Per the germline V gene, CDR1 is MGHRA and CDR2 is YSYEKL. This CDR3 region has 16 residues. CDR3: CASSQGNGQGQETQYF.

The rearrangement uses TRBV2 and TRBJ2-3; with no DNA, the TCRdb D assignment of TRBD2 cannot be verified. From germline, CDR1 is SNHLY and CDR2 FYNNEI. This CDR3 has 15 amino acids. The CDR3 loop is CASSGRDLSTDTQYF. Full variable domain (outside the CDR3, taken from reference TRBV2 and TRBJ2-3): EPEVTQTPSHQVTQMGQEVILRCVPISNHLYFYWYRQILGQKVEFLVSFYNNEISEKSEIFDDQFSVERPDGSNFTLKIRSTKLEDSAMYFCASSGRDLSTDTQYFGPGTRLTVL.

This chain links TRBV5-5 with TRBJ1-4. The V gene's germline CDR1 is SGHKS and CDR2 YYEKEE (reference sequence). This CDR3 comprises 15 residues. CDR3 loop: CASSSNVLTGEKLFF.

The chain has TRBV4-2 and TRBJ2-3; TCRdb picks TRBD2, but there is no DNA to check that call. CDR1 is LGHNA and CDR2 is YNFKEQ in the germline V gene. The CDR3 has 18 residues. CDR3 in amino acids: CASSQDLQREGRADTQYF.

The chain is built from TRBV27 and TRBJ1-1; checking the TCRdb D call of TRBD1 is not possible without DNA. The CDR3 runs to 16 residues. Germline V gives CDR1 MNHEY, CDR2 SMNVEV (reference sequence). CDR3 region: CASSLLRQGGGTEAFF.